Listed here are 27 T cell receptor beta chains from one sample, sequenced in a study of immune cell composition in non-small cell lung cancer. TCRdb keeps only in-frame clones here, not all; method: immunoSEQ multiplex PCR. The table has 4,900 or so clones, 60% to 85% seen once. Source material: lung tumor tissue. These receptor sequences come from a human donor with non-small cell lung cancer.

This chain uses TRBV20-1 with TRBJ1-5; unclear D gene. Germline V lookup: CDR1 DFQATT, CDR2 SNEGSKA (reference sequence). V was cut by 0 bases and J by 11 bases, with 8 bases left in between. The length of the CDR3 is 11 residues. CDR3: CSARDRRAQHF. The CDR3, as DNA: TGCAGTGCTAGAGATAGGAGGGCCCAGCATTTT.

The V call is TRBV28, the J call TRBJ1-1; D gene uncertain. The CDR3 consists of 14 residues. Between the trimmed V and J ends, which lost 7 bases and 0 bases, there was a span of 12 bases. CDR1 is MDHEN and CDR2 is SYDVKM in the germline V gene. CDR3 nucleotides: TGTGCCAGCACCACTGGAGGCGTGAACACTGAAGCTTTCTTT. Protein: CASTTGGVNTEAFF. The whole variable domain, filled in from reference TRBV28 and TRBJ1-1, reads DVKVTQSSRYLVKRTGEKVFLECVQDMDHENMFWYRQDPGLGLRLIYFSYDVKMKEKGDIPEGYSVSREKKERFSLILESASTNQTSMYLCASTTGGVNTEAFFGQGTRLTVV.

V usage is TRBV28 and J usage is TRBJ2-3, with 7 nucleotides matching TRBD2. The CDR3 contains 13 residues. Germline-derived CDR1 and CDR2 are MDHEN and SYDVKM. V gave up 6 bases and J gave up 8 bases; unmatched junction bases: 8. DNA for the CDR3: TGTGCCAGCAGCGCGGGGGACCAGGCTACGCAGTATTTT. It encodes CASSAGDQATQYF.

This sequence joins TRBV9 and TRBJ2-7; D perhaps matches TRBD1 (6 bases). CDR1 is SGDLS, CDR2 YYNGEE, per germline. The CDR3 covers 13 residues. V was trimmed by 2 bases and J by 1 base, leaving 7 bases between them. As DNA, the CDR3 is TGTGCCAGCAGCGTGGACAGTTCCTACGAGCAGTACTTC. Its translation is CASSVDSSYEQYF.

The rearrangement uses TRBV29-1 and TRBJ1-2; maybe TRBD1 (5 bases). CDR3 size: 13 residues. The germline V gene has CDR1 SQVTM and CDR2 ANQGSEA. Trimming removed 4 bases from V and 4 bases from J, with 13 bases in between. The CDR3 nucleotides are TGCAGCGTTGGGGGGGGGTCGGGCTATGGCTACACCTTC. It codes for CSVGGGSGYGYTF. Full variable domain (missing parts from reference TRBV29-1 and TRBJ1-2): SAVISQKPSRDICQRGTSLTIQCQVDSQVTMMFWYRQQPGQSLTLIATANQGSEATYESGFVIDKFPISRPNLTFSTLTVSNMSPEDSSIYLCSVGGGSGYGYTFGSGTRLTVV.

The chain couples TRBV5-1 to TRBJ2-3; 10 bases agree with TRBD1. V was clipped by 4 bases and J by 5 bases; unmatched bases: 7. The CDR3 runs 15 residues. Germline CDR1 reads SGHRS; CDR2 reads YFSETQ. CDR3 protein: CASSAGTGAGDTQYF. In DNA form, the CDR3 reads TGCGCCAGCAGCGCCGGGACAGGGGCTGGAGATACGCAGTATTTT.

This clone was detected once. V gene TRBV28 combines with J gene TRBJ2-7; maybe TRBD1 (6 bases). Trimming took 8 bases from V and 3 from J, leaving 17 bases between them. CDR1 and CDR2 from the germline V gene are MDHEN and SYDVKM. This CDR3 comprises 14 residues. The DNA for the CDR3 is TGTGCCAGCCTGGACCCAGACAGGAGCTACGAGCAGTACTTC. This translates into CASLDPDRSYEQYF.

The gene calls are TRBV30 and TRBJ2-1, with a possible D match to TRBD2 (6 bases). Trimming cost V 1 base and J 5 bases, with 9 bases left between them. CDR1 is GTSNPN and CDR2 is SVGIG in the germline V gene (reference sequence). CDR3 size: 13 residues. CDR3 nucleotide sequence: TGTGCCTGGAGTGGGGGGGAACACAATGAGCAGTTCTTC. It encodes CAWSGGEHNEQFF.

This chain joins TRBV7-8 and TRBJ1-5; D is ambiguous. V was cut by 5 bases and J by 3 bases, with 11 bases left in between. The CDR3 is 14 residues long. Germline loops: CDR1 SGHVS, CDR2 FQNEAQ. The CDR3 region has the DNA TGTGCCAGCAGCCCGGGAGCGAACAATCAGCCCCAGCATTTT. Translated, it gives CASSPGANNQPQHF.

The rearrangement joins TRBV6-1 to TRBJ2-2, with TRBD1 as a possible D gene (6 bases). From germline, CDR1 is MNHNS and CDR2 SASEGT. CDR3 size: 17 residues. Trimming removed 2 bases at V and 0 bases at J, with 13 bases between. CDR3 coding DNA: TGTGCCAGCAGTGAAAGGTGGCAGGGGTCGAACACCGGGGAGCTGTTTTTT. Its translation is CASSERWQGSNTGELFF.

The V gene is TRBV27, the J gene TRBJ1-4, with D possibly TRBD1 on 6 matching bases. This CDR3 comprises 15 residues. V shed 4 bases and J shed 3 bases, with 12 bases lying between them. Germline V gene lookup returns CDR1 MNHEY and CDR2 SMNVEV (reference sequence). CDR3 sequence: CASSSAGAANEKLFF. In nucleotides, the CDR3 is TGTGCCAGCAGTTCAGCAGGGGCTGCTAATGAAAAACTGTTTTTT.

As DNA, the CDR3 is TGTGCCAGCCACCGCAGCAGCGGGGGGGCCACTGATACGCAGTATTTT. Its protein product is CASHRSSGGATDTQYF. The rearrangement links TRBV28 to TRBJ2-3, with 10 bases matching TRBD2. The germline gives CDR1 MDHEN, CDR2 SYDVKM. The CDR3 is 16 residues long. The ends lost 8 bases at V and 6 bases at J; junction bases unmatched: 14.

The J gene is TRBJ1-4, the V gene TRBV25-1, with 7 bases that match TRBD1. The CDR3 totals 16 residues. J was trimmed by 6 bases and V by 4 bases; bases with no gene match: 11. CDR1 and CDR2 (germline): MGHDK, SYGVNS. The CDR3 nucleotides are TGTGCCAGCAGTGTGTACCGGACAGGCGGAGATGAAAAACTGTTTTTT. This translates into CASSVYRTGGDEKLFF. Full variable domain (remainder filled in from reference TRBV25-1 and TRBJ1-4): EADIYQTPRYLVIGTGKKITLECSQTMGHDKMYWYQQDPGMELHLIHYSYGVNSTEKGDLSSESTVSRIRTEHFPLTLESARPSHTSQYLCASSVYRTGGDEKLFFGSGTQLSVL.

The chain recombines TRBV9 with TRBJ2-5; no clear D. CDR1 is SGDLS, CDR2 YYNGEE, per germline. V dropped 0 bases and J dropped 2 bases, with 8 bases sitting between them. This CDR3 is built from 14 residues. CDR3: CASSVGALQETQYF. CDR3 DNA: TGTGCCAGCAGCGTAGGGGCACTTCAAGAGACCCAGTACTTC.

The V and J genes are TRBV10-3 and TRBJ1-2, with 12 positions matching TRBD1. Germline V CDR1 and CDR2: ENHRY, SYGVKD. Losses at the gene ends were 0 bases for V and 1 base for J; bases not matched to a gene: 3. The CDR3 runs to 17 residues. The CDR3 loop reads CAISESGQGARNYGYTF. In DNA form, the CDR3 reads TGTGCCATCAGTGAGTCGGGACAGGGGGCTCGTAACTATGGCTACACCTTC.

The V call is TRBV21-1, the J call TRBJ2-7; the tabulated D call, TRBD1, remains unverified against the DNA. TRBV21-1 is recorded as a pseudogene. The CDR3 is 16 residues long. Written as DNA, the CDR3 is TGTGCCAGCAGCAAAGCGCTCGTTTGGCAGGGGAACGAGCAGTACTTC. It translates to CASSKALVWQGNEQYF.

The J gene is TRBJ2-1, the V gene TRBV19; maybe TRBD1 (6 bases). The CDR3 contains 16 residues. CDR1 is LNHDA, CDR2 SQIVND, per germline (reference sequence). Deletions cut 3 bases from V and 6 bases from J, with 18 bases between. CDR3 protein: CASSIGGWVTPNEQFF. CDR3 DNA: TGTGCCAGTAGTATTGGGGGCTGGGTTACCCCCAATGAGCAGTTCTTC.

V gene TRBV15 combines with J gene TRBJ1-3; D remains ambiguous. Germline CDR1 is LNHNV and CDR2 is YYDKDF (reference sequence). This CDR3 spans 13 amino acids. Trimming took 6 bases from V and 0 from J, leaving 6 bases between them. CDR3 loop: CATRGHSGNTIYF. The CDR3 DNA reads TGTGCCACCAGGGGCCACTCTGGAAACACCATATATTTT. The full variable domain, its missing parts supplied by reference TRBV15 and TRBJ1-3, is DAMVIQNPRYQVTQFGKPVTLSCSQTLNHNVMYWYQQKSSQAPKLLFHYYDKDFNNEADTPDNFQSRRPNTSFCFLDIRSPGLGDTAMYLCATRGHSGNTIYFGEGSWLTVV.

The chain recombines TRBV5-4 with TRBJ2-7; D is unclear. Trimming removed 0 bases at V and 3 bases at J, with 7 bases between. This CDR3 is built from 13 residues. Germline CDR1 is SGHNT and CDR2 is YYREEE (reference sequence). CDR3 bases: TGTGCCAGCAGCTTGGTTCCCCTCTACGAGCAGTACTTC. It specifies CASSLVPLYEQYF.

The chain combines TRBV7-2 with TRBJ1-2; D is undetermined. Trimming took off 5 bases at V and 3 bases at J, with 7 bases between the two ends. The CDR3 loop spans 12 amino acids. Germline CDR1 and CDR2: SGHTA and FQGNSA. The DNA of the CDR3 is TGTGCCAGCAGCCGGGAGGACTATGGCTACACCTTC. Protein: CASSREDYGYTF.

The chain employs TRBV5-6 and TRBJ1-2, with 8 bases aligning to TRBD1. The germline CDR1 and CDR2 sequences are SGHDT and YYEEEE. The CDR3 is 15 residues long. The ends lost 0 bases at V and 3 bases at J; junction bases unmatched: 4. The CDR3 protein is CASSLAQGADYGYTF. The CDR3 DNA is TGTGCCAGCAGCTTGGCCCAGGGGGCTGACTATGGCTACACCTTC.

V gene TRBV25-1 combines with J gene TRBJ2-5; a weak D match, TRBD1 (5 bases). This CDR3 comprises 13 residues. CDR1 and CDR2 (germline): MGHDK, SYGVNS. V was pared by 7 bases and J by 3 bases, with 12 bases between. CDR3 DNA: TGTGCCAGCAATAGGCAGGGTAAAGAGACCCAGTACTTC. Translation gives CASNRQGKETQYF. Based on the CDR3 plus reference TRBV25-1 and TRBJ2-5, the full variable domain is EADIYQTPRYLVIGTGKKITLECSQTMGHDKMYWYQQDPGMELHLIHYSYGVNSTEKGDLSSESTVSRIRTEHFPLTLESARPSHTSQYLCASNRQGKETQYFGPGTRLLVL.

V is TRBV7-2 and J is TRBJ2-1, with TRBD2 matching over 9 bases. This CDR3 is 17 amino acids long. The germline V gene encodes CDR1 SGHTA and CDR2 FQGNSA. After removal of 3 bases from V and 8 bases from J, the junction contained 14 bases not matched to a gene. Written as DNA, the CDR3 is TGTGCCAGCAGCTTCCCGAGCGGGGGGTCGGTAGGCGATGAGCAGTTCTTC. Translating gives CASSFPSGGSVGDEQFF.

V usage is TRBV28 and J usage is TRBJ2-7, with D tentatively TRBD1 (6 bases). Germline CDR1 is MDHEN and CDR2 is SYDVKM. This CDR3 spans 15 amino acids. V was cut by 5 bases and J by 0 bases, with 14 bases left in between. This CDR3 reads CASSRSEDSSYEQYF. CDR3 bases: TGTGCCAGCAGTCGTTCCGAGGACAGCTCCTACGAGCAGTACTTC.

The rearrangement uses TRBV5-6 and TRBJ2-7; the match to TRBD1 covers 10 bases. The CDR3 has 14 residues. Germline CDR1 and CDR2: SGHDT and YYEEEE. Trimming removed 3 bases from V and 2 bases from J; junction bases left unmatched: 2. The CDR3 nucleotides read TGTGCCAGCAGCTCTGGGACAGGGGCCTACGAGCAGTACTTC. Its protein product is CASSSGTGAYEQYF.

The chain is built from TRBV6-4 and TRBJ2-1, with 12 positions matching TRBD2. Losses at the gene ends were 0 bases for V and 6 bases for J; bases not matched to a gene: 6. This CDR3 region has 17 residues. Germline values: CDR1 MRHNA, CDR2 SNTAGT. The CDR3 protein is CASSDSPTSGGINEQFF. The CDR3, as DNA: TGTGCCAGCAGTGACTCTCCCACTAGCGGGGGGATCAATGAGCAGTTCTTC.

CDR3 in amino acids: CASSGGGYQETQYF. The CDR3 DNA follows: TGTGCCAGCAGTGGAGGGGGCTACCAAGAGACCCAGTACTTC. V is TRBV2 and J is TRBJ2-5, with 7 bases matching TRBD1. The CDR3 totals 14 residues. With V trimmed by 4 bases and J by 0 bases, 2 bases remained unmatched. The germline gives CDR1 SNHLY, CDR2 FYNNEI.